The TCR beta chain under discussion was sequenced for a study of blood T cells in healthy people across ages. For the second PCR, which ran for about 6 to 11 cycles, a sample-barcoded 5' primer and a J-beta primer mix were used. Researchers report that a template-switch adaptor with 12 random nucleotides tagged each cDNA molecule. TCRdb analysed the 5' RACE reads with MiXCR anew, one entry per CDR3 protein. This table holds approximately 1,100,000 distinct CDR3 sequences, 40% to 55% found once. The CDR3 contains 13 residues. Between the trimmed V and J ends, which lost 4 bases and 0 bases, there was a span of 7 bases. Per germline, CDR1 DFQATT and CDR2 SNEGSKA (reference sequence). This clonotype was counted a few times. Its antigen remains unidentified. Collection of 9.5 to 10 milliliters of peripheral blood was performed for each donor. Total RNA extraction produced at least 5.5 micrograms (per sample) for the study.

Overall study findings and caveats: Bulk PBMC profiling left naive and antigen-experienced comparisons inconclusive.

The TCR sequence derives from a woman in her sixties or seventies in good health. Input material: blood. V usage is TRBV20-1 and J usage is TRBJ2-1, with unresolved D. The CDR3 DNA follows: TGCAGTGCTACCAGTTTCTCCTACAATGAGCAGTTCTTC. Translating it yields CSATSFSYNEQFF.